This T cell receptor (beta chain) was found in a study of cytomegalovirus exposure and HLA in healthy donors. The PCR had 60 Vbeta and 13 Jbeta primers. Generated by immunoSEQ multiplex PCR, the TCRdb table keeps only in-frame clones and is missing some. The sample contains 180,000 or so clones, roughly 87% of which appear only once. Study observations and caveats: Association of a missense DCLRE1C variant with TCR beta V- and J-gene trimming was reported in a later analysis. TRBV6-2, TRBV6-3 and some other V segments were unresolvable in 87-base-pair reads.

The germline V gene encodes CDR1 MGHRA and CDR2 YSYEKL. The V end was cut by 0 bases, the J end by 5 bases, with 10 bases between. The length of the CDR3 is 14 residues. To note about this clone: Its cognate antigen is unknown.

This clonotype was sampled from a man between 35 and 55 years old in good health and CMV-seronegative. The chain recombines TRBV4-1 with TRBJ1-2; a weak D match, TRBD1 (6 bases). Sample: PBMCs. CDR3: CASSQEDRKYGYTF. In DNA form, the CDR3 reads TGCGCCAGCAGCCAAGAAGACAGGAAGTATGGCTACACCTTC.